The clone carrying this TCR beta chain was counted only a few times. This sample was taken from a study of patients and donors after allogeneic stem cell transplantation. Trimming stripped 5 bases from V and 1 base from J, with 18 bases between. The CDR3 has 17 residues. Germline CDR1 reads SGHTA; CDR2 reads FQGNSA. TCRdb passed the RT-PCR reads through MiXCR, listing each CDR3 protein once. The repertoire holds over 200,000 distinct CDR3 sequences, with 35% to 45% as singletons. This receptor was taken from a human donor who was either an allogeneic HSCT recipient or a stem cell or donor lymphocyte infusion donor (not recorded which). It is not recorded whose cells these are; they may come from a transplant donor. The sample comprised blood, either unsorted or a sorted T cell fraction (not recorded which). The rearrangement uses TRBV7-2 and TRBJ1-3; no clear D. In DNA form, the CDR3 reads TGTGCCAGCAGCCCTAGCCGGACCAGGATTTCTGGAAACACCATATATTTT. Translation gives CASSPSRTRISGNTIYF.